This T cell receptor (beta chain) stems from a study of cytomegalovirus exposure and HLA in healthy donors (TCRdb year 2017). Concerning the study at large: In an earlier analysis of under 600 of the donors, 276 Gb of sequence data and just under 120 million unique TCR beta sequences from about 190 million T cells were reported. Approximately 300 gigabases of sequencing data and approximately 91 million unique TCR sequences made up an early release that covered 640 HLA-typed donors. Among the roughly 400 genotyped donors, approximately 82% belonged to the genetic ancestry cluster associated with self-reported Caucasian donors. The study aimed to test whether cataloging public T cell receptors could reveal signatures of past pathogen exposure. The study profiled the T cell repertoires of fewer than 850 subjects by immunosequencing and related them to cytomegalovirus serostatus. Along with the roughly 670-subject first cohort, a separate validation cohort of roughly 110 different subjects was used. High-throughput TCR immunosequencing, statistical association of individual TCRs with disease status, and machine learning were combined to predict cytomegalovirus infection status. A later analysis re-examined previously published TCR beta repertoires from roughly 720 donors and added high-resolution HLA genotyping to investigate patterns of TCR occurrence. Rather than drawing on any new phenotypic data, the later analysis identified candidate immune exposures from TCR beta sequences and the way those sequences occurred across donors. An earlier analysis of 587 of the donors applied high-throughput TCR beta sequencing to assess whether each TCR beta V gene segment acted as functional or pseudogenic. Donor age, sex, ethnicity and CMV serostatus were compiled alongside the repertoire data. In a later genetic analysis, genome-wide SNP genotypes for about three fifths of the roughly 670 donors were used, and that subset was treated as a discovery cohort. Every discovery cohort repertoire had been produced on one sequencing platform. HLA typing included class I and class II loci at four-digit resolution. Typing coverage varied by locus: roughly 629-630 donors for A, B, C, DRB1 and DQB1; roughly 520 for DQA1; more than 600 for DPA1; 450 to 480 for DPB1. Four to six DR-DQ haplotypes were handled as single units for association and clustering, since linkage in the cohort was strong. Among some 400 genotyped donors of the cohort, an average of about 240,000 unique TCR beta nucleotide sequences were sequenced per donor, roughly 20% of them non-productive. Overall study results and their limits: Strong co-occurrence of HLA alleles, especially DR and DQ, made assigning TCR associations to individual alleles difficult. In vitro tests confirmed that three of the cytomegalovirus-associated TCR beta chains recognize cytomegalovirus antigens. CMV serostatus was the only immune exposure information available for the cohort. While some public TCRs were present in many individuals, most TCR sequences turned up only very rarely across donors. The presence/absence analyses assumed that sequencing depth was roughly uniform across donors, and that assumption may not be true. V-gene and J-gene trimming of TCR beta chains was associated with a missense DCLRE1C variant in a later genetic analysis, and the association was replicated in an independent cohort. According to a later genetic analysis, donors in an Asian-associated ancestry cluster had fewer N-insertions in productive TCRs than the approximately 670-donor mean. Correlated functional status among segregating V segments might be attributable to linkage disequilibrium, but an unknown experimental factor could not be ruled out. According to a later analysis, parvovirus B19, influenza, CMV and Epstein-Barr virus appeared linked to several top co-occurrence clusters. A further reported finding was that TCR beta sequences accurately predicted the HLA-A and HLA-B alleles for most subjects in the first cohort. In a later analysis, most CMV-associated TCR beta chains were found to appear HLA-restricted, with HLA associations seemingly driven largely by CMV exposure. It was suggested by the authors that the approach could potentially be generalized to other disease states and immunological phenotypes. In a later analysis, 16,951 TCR beta sequences were associated with specific HLA alleles at a false discovery rate of 0.05. In a later analysis, the rate of TCR association differed among HLA loci, with DRB1 alleles having the most associated TCRs and HLA-C alleles having the fewest. An earlier analysis of some 560 of the donors showed that most TCR beta V segments appeared in productive rearrangements either about 87% or about 30% of the time, which broadly matched IMGT annotations. A later analysis found that HLA-associated TCR beta chains were more clonally expanded and had lower generation probabilities than equally common non-associated chains. The earlier analysis of about 600 of the donors excluded 15 to 20 rarely observed V segments, including chromosome 9 orphons, because counts were too low. Because HLA typing was missing for some donors at each locus, association tests included only the typed subset. Only TCR beta chains were sequenced in this cohort, and the absence of alpha or paired-chain data limited detectable features. In both the original and validation cohorts, the classifier was reported to diagnose cytomegalovirus status with high specificity and sensitivity. In the study, some 160 TCR beta chains were listed as associated with cytomegalovirus. A cluster of highly shared sequence variants was judged likely to represent a technical artifact of the sequencing pipeline. The 87-base-pair reads could not distinguish some IMGT-functional V segments, including TRBV6-2 and TRBV6-3, so those segments were excluded.

The cohort comprised 670 or so healthy bone marrow donors. At the time of sampling, every cohort member was nominally healthy, though immune exposures that went unrecorded were likely present. The donor tested CMV seronegative and was one of the 352 seronegative cohort members. A peripheral blood sample was collected from each donor, and TCR beta sequencing was performed on peripheral blood mononuclear cells. The Qiagen DNeasy Blood Extraction Kit was used to extract genomic DNA from the blood cell samples. On this clone: Its antigen specificity is not known. Per-base qualities were not stored, and no clone one base away is much larger.

Libraries were prepared through the immunoSEQ multiplex PCR assay. For the multiplex PCR, a mixture combining 60 forward primers for TCR Vbeta segments and 13 reverse primers for TCR Jbeta segments was used. Amplification of the CDR3 region of rearranged TCR beta genes was performed with a multiplex PCR assay on genomic DNA. On the Illumina HiSeq System, the amplified TCR beta libraries were sequenced as 87-base-pair reads. The paper's data handling went like this. Across the 500 to 850 repertoires, a later analysis counted 75 million to 90 million unique TCR beta chains, roughly 11 million of which were shared by at least two donors. Raw reads were error-corrected and collapsed into unique sequences by a nearest-neighbor algorithm in which closely related sequences were merged to remove PCR and sequencing errors. Alignment of CDR3 sequences to IMGT reference sequences was used to assign V, D and J gene segments. Each retained sequence needed at least a six-nucleotide match to both a V gene segment and a J gene segment. A rearrangement counted as productive if the CDR3 had no stop codons and remained in frame with V and J, and every other rearrangement counted as non-productive. CDR3 was defined by IMGT convention, running from the second conserved V-encoded cysteine to the conserved J-encoded phenylalanine. In an earlier analysis of 550 to 650 of the donors, sequences lacking an unambiguous match to a single V gene segment were excluded. An earlier analysis of 587 of the donors classified V segments as functional when productive rearrangements were above 56.7% and as segregating when the standard deviation between donors was above 5%. A statistical classification framework was built for diagnosing cytomegalovirus status from the catalog of TCR beta chain sequences. A later analysis assigned V and J genes by comparing TCR nucleotide sequences with IMGT/GENE-DB human TR gene sequences. The TCRdist pipeline was used in a later analysis to assign CDR3 sequences and most-parsimonious VDJ recombination scenarios. In a later analysis, each TCR beta chain was defined by its CDR3 amino acid sequence together with its V-gene family, and reads without a unique V-gene family were excluded. As a way to deal with suspected cross-contamination and a sequencing artifact, a later analysis dropped under 600 nucleotide sequences that were highly shared and had low generation probability. A later analysis calculated a clonal expansion index for each public chain from normalized within-repertoire ranks of inferred template counts. In a later analysis, generation probabilities were computed with a VDJ recombination model fitted to out-of-frame rearrangements, and the resulting probabilities were checked against IGoR. In a later analysis, TCR-TCR, TCR-HLA and TCR-CMV co-occurrence was scored with hypergeometric tests, and a repertoire-size bias correction was applied to TCR pairs. To estimate false discovery rates, a later analysis permuted the HLA or CMV assignments 20 times. In a later analysis, co-occurring TCRs were grouped using DBSCAN, and TCRdist sequence similarity was added for clustering within HLA-allele-positive subsets. For co-occurrence clustering, repertoires with fewer than 30,000 or more than 120,000 public chains were excluded, along with about five repertoires with anomalous nucleotide sharing. In TCRdb, the immuneACCESS table is reduced to in-frame sequences with V and J assigned. These tables do not hold every clone; where another copy was compared, an unresolved V gene accounts for under half, and the others remain unexplained. V and J calls and clone size are as listed in that table; D and trimming were resolved from the DNA. This sample lists some 150,000 clones; roughly 75% were detected once. Jointly, the top ten make up over 3% of the sample.

The junction carries 6 bases between V and J, which are trimmed by 3 bases and 7 bases respectively. From its cysteine to its phenylalanine, the CDR3 spans 11 amino acids. The DNA shown is the 33-base CDR3, in frame from base 1. As encoded in the germline V gene (reference sequence), CDR1 is DFQATT while CDR2 is SNEGSKA. The V gene is TRBV20-1 and the J gene is TRBJ1-4, with the identity of the D gene unclear. The origin of this receptor is a man aged 40-55 years in good health and CMV-seronegative. The sample was PBMCs. The DNA sequence is given as TGCAGTGCTAGGGTTAGTGAAAAACTGTTTTTT. It encodes CSARVSEKLFF.